This T cell receptor (beta chain) is from a study of blood T cells in healthy people across ages. It was with a sample-barcoded 5' primer and a J-beta primer mix that a second PCR of roughly 7 to 12 cycles was run. One entry per CDR3 protein results from TCRdb running MiXCR on the 5' RACE reads. The sample gives over a million distinct CDR3 sequences, approximately 43% of which show up once; 4% is in the top ten. Germline V gives CDR1 LNHNV, CDR2 YYDKDF (reference sequence). Trimming stripped 6 bases from V and 4 bases from J, with 10 bases between. This CDR3 has 13 amino acids. The chain links TRBV15 to TRBJ1-5, with D perhaps matching TRBD1 (6 bases). Sequencing was performed on blood. The source of this sequence is a woman aged 18-29 years in good health. The CDR3 loop reads CATREQGNQPQHF. The CDR3 DNA reads TGTGCCACCAGGGAACAGGGAAATCAGCCCCAGCATTTT.